These 24 T cell receptor beta chains came from one sample sequenced in a study of cytomegalovirus exposure and HLA in healthy donors. PCR amplification relied on 60 Vbeta primers (plus 13 Jbeta primers). Sequenced by immunoSEQ multiplex PCR; TCRdb stores in-frame clones only, minus some. The table includes about 190,000 clones, roughly 80% detected once. The sample taken for sequencing was PBMCs. Source of these receptors: a woman under 30 in good health and CMV-seronegative.

The chain carries TRBV27 and TRBJ2-1, with TRBD2 as a possible D gene (5 bases). CDR3 length: 15 residues. Trimming took off 6 bases at V and 0 bases at J, with 12 bases between the two ends. Germline lookup yields CDR1 MNHEY and CDR2 SMNVEV (reference sequence). The CDR3 sequence is CASSPERRSYNEQFF. The CDR3 nucleotides read TGTGCCAGCAGCCCCGAGCGGCGCTCCTACAATGAGCAGTTCTTC.

The rearrangement joins TRBV4-3 to TRBJ2-1; D is perhaps TRBD2 (6 bases). The CDR3 covers 19 residues. Trimming left V 4 bases short and J 0 bases short, with 22 bases between. CDR1 LGHNA and CDR2 YSLEER come from the germline V gene. CDR3 loop: CASSPPLGSGSSSYNEQFF. The CDR3 nucleotides are TGCGCCAGCAGCCCCCCCCTAGGCAGCGGGTCAAGCTCCTACAATGAGCAGTTCTTC.

V is TRBV10-3 and J is TRBJ2-5; a weak D match, TRBD1 (6 bases). Germline CDR1 reads ENHRY; CDR2 reads SYGVKD. Trimming stripped 2 bases from V and 0 bases from J, with 25 bases between. The CDR3 is 20 residues long. CDR3 amino acids: CAISEPGPFISWGHQETQYF. Here the CDR3 DNA reads TGTGCCATCAGTGAGCCCGGGCCCTTTATTTCATGGGGGCACCAAGAGACCCAGTACTTC.

A single count supports this clone. The chain employs TRBV7-6 and TRBJ2-1; TRBD2 might be the D (6 bases). Trimming left V 5 bases short and J 0 bases short, with 11 bases between. This CDR3 comprises 15 residues. Germline CDR1 and CDR2: SGHVS and FNYEAQ. The CDR3 here is CASSPGTFSYNEQFF. The CDR3 DNA reads as TGTGCCAGCAGCCCAGGGACTTTCTCCTACAATGAGCAGTTCTTC.

This clone came up once. This chain connects TRBV4-1 to TRBJ1-2, with a weak D call TRBD1 (5 bases). Germline V gene data show CDR1 as MGHRA and CDR2 as YSYEKL. The CDR3 has 16 amino acids. Trimming removed 1 base from V and 4 bases from J, with 16 bases in between. CDR3 coding DNA: TGCGCCAGCAGCCAAGCTCCCCTGGACAAGCCCTATGGCTACACCTTC. Translating gives CASSQAPLDKPYGYTF.

The chain is built from TRBV5-6 and TRBJ2-2; 8 nucleotides align to TRBD2. CDR1 is SGHDT and CDR2 is YYEEEE in the germline V gene. The junction had 7 bases not matched to a gene; V was cut back by 6 bases and J by 6 bases. The CDR3 covers 14 residues. For the CDR3, the DNA is TGTGCCAGCACCCTGGCGGGAGGACCCGGGGAGCTGTTTTTT. The encoded protein is CASTLAGGPGELFF.

This chain connects TRBV28 to TRBJ2-1, with D possibly TRBD1 on 6 matching bases. This CDR3 region has 14 residues. Germline CDR1 reads MDHEN; CDR2 reads SYDVKM. With 11 bases removed from V and 3 bases from J, the gap between germline ends came to 17 bases. This chain's CDR3 is CAGSGWGLYNEQFF. The CDR3 DNA is TGTGCCGGCTCGGGGTGGGGGCTCTACAATGAGCAGTTCTTC.

This clone has more than one count but fewer than ten. This chain joins TRBV7-6 and TRBJ1-4; D ambiguous. This CDR3 contains 12 residues. Trimming took off 5 bases at V and 5 bases at J, with 6 bases between the two ends. Looked up from germline, CDR1 is SGHVS and CDR2 is FNYEAQ. CDR3 nucleotide sequence: TGTGCCAGCAGCGGGCACAATGAAAAACTGTTTTTT. Protein product: CASSGHNEKLFF.

V is TRBV27 and J is TRBJ2-1; 10 nucleotides align to TRBD2. This CDR3 contains 21 residues. Germline V gene data show CDR1 as MNHEY and CDR2 as SMNVEV (reference sequence). V gave up 0 bases and J gave up 4 bases; unmatched junction bases: 18. The CDR3 is CASSLSGGPVAGGRMYNEQFF. The CDR3 bases are TGTGCCAGCAGTTTATCGGGGGGGCCTGTAGCGGGAGGTCGAATGTACAATGAGCAGTTCTTC.

The DNA for the CDR3 is TGTGCCAGCAGCTTTAGCGGGGCCCGCCAAGAGACCCAGTACTTC. Translation gives CASSFSGARQETQYF. This chain joins TRBV6-5 and TRBJ2-5, with TRBD2 identical over 8 bases. CDR3 size: 15 residues. Germline loops: CDR1 MNHEY, CDR2 SVGAGI. V shed 6 bases and J 1 base; nucleotides not matched to a gene: 7.

V is TRBV4-1 and J is TRBJ2-3; D is possibly TRBD2 (5 bases). There are 16 residues in the CDR3. V lost 0 bases and J 4 bases, leaving 14 bases between the germline ends. Germline V lookup: CDR1 MGHRA, CDR2 YSYEKL. The CDR3 coding sequence is TGCGCCAGCAGCCAAGATGAAGAGGGCAGCTCAGATACGCAGTATTTT. Its translation: CASSQDEEGSSDTQYF.

This chain uses TRBV7-2 with TRBJ2-4; 7 bases map to TRBD2. The CDR3 totals 17 residues. The J segment lost 3 bases and the V segment lost 1 base, leaving 9 bases of the junction unmatched. Germline CDR1 is SGHTA and CDR2 is FQGNSA. Here the CDR3 DNA reads TGTGCCAGCAGCTTAGGAATGGGCAGGGAGGGCAAAAACATTCAGTACTTC. Protein: CASSLGMGREGKNIQYF.

This clone has more than one count but fewer than ten. The genes are TRBV14 and TRBJ2-1; possible D gene TRBD1, 5 bases. The germline V gene encodes CDR1 SGHDN and CDR2 FVKESK. Trimming took off 4 bases at V and 9 bases at J, with 10 bases between the two ends. The CDR3 sequence is 12 residues long. The CDR3 loop reads CASSPGYREQFF. The CDR3 DNA sequence: TGTGCCAGCAGCCCAGGGTATCGTGAGCAGTTCTTC.

The chain uses TRBV30 and TRBJ2-1, with D perhaps TRBD2 (6 bases). Germline V gene data show CDR1 as GTSNPN and CDR2 as SVGIG (reference sequence). This CDR3 is 13 amino acids long. The germline V and J ends were trimmed by 5 bases and 7 bases, with 15 bases remaining between them. CDR3 residues: CAWDTGTRNEQFF. CDR3 coding DNA: TGTGCCTGGGACACCGGGACTCGAAATGAGCAGTTCTTC.

V gene TRBV30 combines with J gene TRBJ2-1; 9 bases are a match to TRBD2. There are 12 residues in the CDR3. Germline CDR1 and CDR2: GTSNPN and SVGIG (reference sequence). V was pared by 8 bases and J by 5 bases, with 4 bases of the junction left unmatched. CDR3 residues: CAGSSGNNEQFF. As DNA, the CDR3 is TGTGCCGGTTCTAGCGGGAACAATGAGCAGTTCTTC.

This clone was recorded once. This sequence joins TRBV12-5 and TRBJ2-4, with a tentative D call TRBD2 (6 bases). This CDR3 has 14 amino acids. Looked up from germline, CDR1 is LGHNT and CDR2 is FRNRAP. Trimming stripped 7 bases from V and 6 bases from J, with 16 bases between. The CDR3, as DNA: TGTGCTAGTGCCCCCGGGGGATCGTCAAACATTCAGTACTTC. It specifies CASAPGGSSNIQYF. The variable domain in full, completed from reference TRBV12-5 and TRBJ2-4, reads DARVTQTPRHKVTEMGQEVTMRCQPILGHNTVFWYRQTMMQGLELLAYFRNRAPLDDSGMPKDRFSAEMPDATLATLKIQPSEPRDSAVYFCASAPGGSSNIQYFGAGTRLSVL.

J is TRBJ1-2 and V is TRBV28, with D tentatively TRBD1 (6 bases). The CDR3 sequence is 13 residues long. Trimming took 5 bases from V and 5 from J, leaving 12 bases between them. Germline assignment: CDR1 MDHEN and CDR2 SYDVKM. This CDR3 is CASSPPTGYGYTF. In DNA form, the CDR3 reads TGTGCCAGCAGTCCCCCCACAGGGTATGGCTACACCTTC.

The chain carries TRBV28 and TRBJ2-5, with 11 bases identical to TRBD2. The end of the DNA fits TRBJ2-7 better, so the J call may be wrong. The CDR3 totals 17 residues. Germline CDR1 is MDHEN and CDR2 is SYDVKM. CDR3 amino acids: CASRGLAEVNWIYEQYF. For the CDR3, the DNA is TGTGCCAGCAGGGGACTAGCGGAAGTGAATTGGATTTACGAGCAGTACTTC.

The rearrangement links TRBV30 to TRBJ2-6; perhaps TRBD2 as D (5 bases). The CDR3 covers 14 residues. V lost 1 base, J lost 1 base, and 5 bases lay in between. The germline V gene has CDR1 GTSNPN and CDR2 SVGIG (reference sequence). CDR3 sequence reads: CAWSGGSGANVLTF. In DNA, the CDR3 is TGTGCCTGGAGTGGCGGGTCTGGGGCCAACGTCCTGACTTTC.

The rearrangement joins TRBV27 to TRBJ2-3; possibly TRBD1 for D (6 bases). The germline V gene encodes CDR1 MNHEY and CDR2 SMNVEV (reference sequence). The CDR3 runs 13 residues. Trimming took off 4 bases at V and 9 bases at J, with 14 bases between the two ends. The CDR3 loop is CASSSGTSGTQYF. The DNA for the CDR3 is TGTGCCAGCAGTTCCGGGACAAGCGGCACGCAGTATTTT.

The chain recombines TRBV28 with TRBJ1-5, with D uncertain. The CDR3 has 16 amino acids. Germline V lookup: CDR1 MDHEN, CDR2 SYDVKM. Trimming took off 1 base at V and 2 bases at J, with 12 bases between the two ends. The CDR3 here is CASSLFRFKGNQPQHF. The CDR3 DNA reads as TGTGCCAGCAGTTTATTCAGGTTTAAGGGCAATCAGCCCCAGCATTTT.

The rearrangement uses TRBV6-1 and TRBJ2-7; the match to TRBD2 covers 12 bases. The trim removed 4 bases at V and 2 bases at J, leaving 6 bases unmatched. CDR3 length: 16 residues. From germline, CDR1 is MNHNS and CDR2 SASEGT. The chain's CDR3 is CASSGLAGVIPYEQYV. The CDR3 DNA is TGTGCCAGCAGTGGACTAGCGGGAGTAATCCCCTACGAGCAGTACGTC.

Details on this clone: The junction and the germline gene differ at one end; a read error may be behind it. The V and J genes are TRBV7-7 and TRBJ2-5; D is possibly TRBD2 (6 bases). The CDR3 loop spans 14 amino acids. Looked up from germline, CDR1 is SSHAT and CDR2 is FNYEAQ (reference sequence). The DNA of the CDR3 is TGTGCTAGCAGCCCAGGGACTGTACAAGAGACCCAGTACTTC. Amino acid sequence: CASSPGTVQETQYF.

This clone was seen more than once but under ten times. V gene TRBV10-3 combines with J gene TRBJ1-5, with D possibly matching TRBD1 (5 bases). Trimming left V 4 bases short and J 0 bases short, with 13 bases between. The germline CDR1 and CDR2 sequences are ENHRY and SYGVKD. The CDR3 has 16 residues. The CDR3 here is CAISGSADSSNQPQHF. In DNA form, the CDR3 reads TGTGCCATCAGTGGGTCAGCAGACAGTAGCAATCAGCCCCAGCATTTT.